Shown below are 22 T cell receptor beta chains from a single sample sequenced in a study of cytomegalovirus exposure and HLA in healthy donors. PCR primers comprised 60 Vbeta and 13 Jbeta primers. Some clones are missing from TCRdb's copy, which holds only in-frame ones; the method was immunoSEQ multiplex PCR. This table has about 99,000 clones, around 65% appearing once. The sequencing input was PBMCs. Receptors were obtained from a woman aged 50 to 60 in good health and CMV-seronegative.

V usage is TRBV30 and J usage is TRBJ1-5; D gene ambiguous. Trimming took off 2 bases at V and 7 bases at J, with 9 bases between the two ends. The germline V gene encodes CDR1 GTSNPN and CDR2 SVGIG (reference sequence). The CDR3 sequence is 12 residues long. CDR3 region: CAWSLSGQPQHF. The DNA of the CDR3 is TGTGCCTGGAGTCTAAGCGGCCAGCCCCAGCATTTT.

The rearrangement links TRBV27 to TRBJ2-7, with TRBD2 matching over 8 bases. Germline V gene lookup returns CDR1 MNHEY and CDR2 SMNVEV (reference sequence). Trimming cost V 3 bases and J 2 bases; bases outside gene matches: 6. This CDR3 region has 15 residues. The CDR3 protein is CASSFGTRATYEQYF. For the CDR3, the DNA is TGTGCCAGCAGTTTCGGGACTAGAGCGACCTACGAGCAGTACTTC.

This clone was seen more than once but under ten times. J is TRBJ2-2 and V is TRBV5-1; 9 bases are a match to TRBD2. V dropped 4 bases and J dropped 0; count of bases not matched to a gene: 4. The CDR3 totals 16 residues. Germline V gene lookup returns CDR1 SGHRS and CDR2 YFSETQ. The CDR3 coding sequence is TGCGCCAGCAGCCGACGACTAGCGGCGAACACCGGGGAGCTGTTTTTT. This sequence encodes CASSRRLAANTGELFF.

The CDR3 is CASGQNPYGYTF. The CDR3 DNA sequence: TGTGCCAGCGGGCAAAACCCCTATGGCTACACCTTC. The chain joins TRBV28 to TRBJ1-2; D is undetermined. Germline V CDR1 and CDR2: MDHEN, SYDVKM. The CDR3 loop spans 12 amino acids. Trimming removed 8 bases from V and 4 bases from J, with 11 bases in between.

This chain links TRBV10-3 with TRBJ1-2, with 11 bases lining up with TRBD1. The length of the CDR3 is 15 residues. Germline CDR1 reads ENHRY; CDR2 reads SYGVKD. V lost 3 bases and J lost 4; bases outside the gene matches: 4. CDR3 residues: CAISDGQGASYGYTF. CDR3 coding DNA: TGTGCCATCAGTGATGGACAGGGGGCCAGCTATGGCTACACCTTC.

This clone was counted a few times. This chain uses TRBV4-3 with TRBJ2-5, with a weak D call TRBD2 (5 bases). V was cut by 4 bases and J by 5 bases, with 14 bases left in between. Germline-derived CDR1 and CDR2 are LGHNA and YSLEER. The CDR3 covers 14 residues. The CDR3: CASSLWEKAETQYF. DNA of the CDR3: TGCGCCAGCAGCCTCTGGGAGAAGGCGGAGACCCAGTACTTC.

The J gene is TRBJ2-7, the V gene TRBV28; TRBD2 matches at 11 bases. The CDR3 runs to 15 residues. J was trimmed by 2 bases and V by 4 bases; bases with no gene match: 4. CDR1 and CDR2 (germline): MDHEN, SYDVKM. The DNA for the CDR3 is TGTGCCAGCAGTTCCGGGACTAGCGGTACCTACGAGCAGTACTTC. Its translation is CASSSGTSGTYEQYF.

The chain links TRBV4-1 to TRBJ1-5, with D uncertain. Trimming shortened V by 1 base and J by 1 base, and 8 bases separated the two germline ends. There are 15 residues in the CDR3. The germline CDR1 and CDR2 sequences are MGHRA and YSYEKL. The CDR3 region has the DNA TGCGCCAGCAGCCAAGGACATCTGAGCAATCAGCCCCAGCATTTT. It codes for CASSQGHLSNQPQHF.

This clone has just a few counts. The J gene is TRBJ2-3, the V gene TRBV6-1; tentative D call: TRBD1 (6 bases). Trimming left V 2 bases short and J 3 bases short, with 12 bases between. CDR3 length: 15 amino acids. Germline V gives CDR1 MNHNS, CDR2 SASEGT. CDR3 amino acids: CASSEFRGRTDTQYF. In nucleotides, the CDR3 is TGTGCCAGCAGTGAATTCAGGGGCAGGACAGATACGCAGTATTTT.

This clone has more than one count but fewer than ten. The chain links TRBV29-1 to TRBJ2-5; D possibly corresponds to TRBD2 (6 bases). V lost 8 bases and J lost 0, with 16 bases in between. The germline V gene has CDR1 SQVTM and CDR2 ANQGSEA. This CDR3 contains 14 residues. The CDR3 protein is CSPRGSLYQETQYF. The CDR3 DNA follows: TGCAGCCCACGGGGGAGCCTATACCAAGAGACCCAGTACTTC.

The V gene is TRBV7-9, the J gene TRBJ2-5; 14 nucleotides line up with TRBD2. The CDR3 extends over 16 amino acids. In germline, CDR1 is SEHNR, CDR2 FQNEAQ (reference sequence). The junction had 6 bases not matched to a gene; V was cut back by 5 bases and J by 4 bases. CDR3 DNA sequence: TGTGCCAGCAGCAAGACTAGCGGGAGGGCGGGAGAGACCCAGTACTTC. Its protein product is CASSKTSGRAGETQYF.

The chain has TRBV28 and TRBJ2-1; 10 bases match TRBD2. The V segment lost 4 bases and the J segment 8 bases; nucleotides outside the gene matches: 11. Germline values: CDR1 MDHEN, CDR2 SYDVKM. CDR3 length: 16 residues. The CDR3 nucleotides are TGTGCCAGCAGTTCCGGGGGAGCGGGAGGGAGGGATGAGCAGTTCTTC. It is translated as CASSSGGAGGRDEQFF.

This sequence joins TRBV5-1 and TRBJ2-4; 8 nucleotides agree with TRBD2. From germline, CDR1 is SGHRS and CDR2 YFSETQ. The trim removed 3 bases at V and 3 bases at J, leaving 5 bases unmatched. There are 15 residues in the CDR3. CDR3 region: CASSSRTSSKNIQYF. In DNA, the CDR3 is TGCGCCAGCAGCTCCAGGACTAGCAGCAAAAACATTCAGTACTTC.

This clone was observed once. A read error may account for a junction end that differs from germline. The chain is built from TRBV18 and TRBJ2-5; D perhaps matches TRBD2 (7 bases). Germline loops: CDR1 KGHSH, CDR2 LQKENI. This CDR3 has 15 residues. CDR3 bases: TGTGCCAGCTCCGGGTTCCGCGGGGGCCAAGGGACCCAGTACTTC. Encoded protein: CASSGFRGGQGTQYF.

The V call is TRBV7-2, the J call TRBJ2-2; perhaps TRBD1 as D (6 bases). The germline gives CDR1 SGHTA, CDR2 FQGNSA. The CDR3 spans 13 residues. This chain's CDR3 is CAGRGQNTGELFF. The CDR3 region has the DNA TGTGCTGGACGGGGACAAAACACCGGGGAGCTGTTTTTT. Together with reference TRBV7-2 and TRBJ2-2, the CDR3 gives the full variable domain: GAGVSQSPSNKVTEKGKDVELRCDPISGHTALYWYRQSLGQGLEFLIYFQGNSAPDKSGLPSDRFSAERTGGSVSTLTIQRTQQEDSAVYLCAGRGQNTGELFFGEGSRLTVL.

The chain combines TRBV6-6 with TRBJ2-5; TRBD2 matches at 8 bases. Germline CDR1 is MNHNY and CDR2 is SVGAGI (reference sequence). V shed 6 bases and J 5 bases; nucleotides not matched to a gene: 5. The CDR3 contains 13 residues. Here the CDR3 reads CASSSSGLETQYF. CDR3 sequence (DNA): TGTGCCAGCAGCTCTAGCGGGCTGGAGACCCAGTACTTC.

This chain links TRBV5-6 with TRBJ2-7, with D perhaps matching TRBD1 (6 bases). CDR1 SGHDT and CDR2 YYEEEE come from the germline V gene. This CDR3 has 16 amino acids. V lost 1 base and J 1 base, leaving 15 bases between the germline ends. In DNA form, the CDR3 reads TGTGCCAGCAGCTTGTTGGCAGGGGAACTATCCTACGAGCAGTACTTC. Protein product: CASSLLAGELSYEQYF.

This sequence joins TRBV7-3 and TRBJ2-1; the D gene is possibly TRBD1 (6 bases). CDR1 is SGHTA and CDR2 is FQGTGA in the germline V gene. The CDR3 is 13 residues long. Trimming pared 5 bases from V and 10 bases from J, leaving 15 bases between. CDR3 in DNA: TGTGCCAGCAGCACTCACAGGGAAGCCGAGCAGTTCTTC. Protein sequence: CASSTHREAEQFF. Looking up the rest from reference TRBV7-3 and TRBJ2-1 gives the full variable domain: GAGVSQTPSNKVTEKGKYVELRCDPISGHTALYWYRQSLGQGPEFLIYFQGTGAADDSGLPNDRFFAVRPEGSVSTLKIQRTERGDSAVYLCASSTHREAEQFFGPGTRLTVL.

This clone was detected only a few times. The V gene is TRBV2, the J gene TRBJ2-5; possibly TRBD1 for D (6 bases). Germline-derived CDR1 and CDR2 are SNHLY and FYNNEI. Trimming left V 0 bases short and J 5 bases short, with 13 bases between. This CDR3 comprises 15 residues. Written as DNA, the CDR3 is TGTGCCAGCAGTGAAGCGTACAGGGCGTCCGAGACCCAGTACTTC. Translated: CASSEAYRASETQYF.

This rearrangement joins TRBV6-5 to TRBJ2-7; 10 nucleotides line up with TRBD1. The germline CDR1 and CDR2 sequences are MNHEY and SVGAGI. Trimming removed 0 bases from V and 3 bases from J; junction bases left unmatched: 2. The CDR3 sequence is 15 residues long. CDR3: CASSYSGQGNYEQYF. The CDR3 DNA reads as TGTGCCAGCAGTTACTCGGGACAGGGGAACTACGAGCAGTACTTC.

The chain joins TRBV6-1 to TRBJ2-7; weak D call: TRBD2 (6 bases). The V end was cut by 0 bases, the J end by 7 bases, with 19 bases between. CDR1 and CDR2 (germline): MNHNS, SASEGT. CDR3 length: 16 amino acids. The CDR3 nucleotides read TGTGCCAGCAGTGAAGCGGGGGTGCCGGGGGAAGAAGAGCAGTACTTC. It yields the protein CASSEAGVPGEEEQYF.

This chain connects TRBV19 to TRBJ1-5; D uncertain. Trimming removed 4 bases from V and 0 bases from J, with 13 bases in between. The CDR3 runs 16 residues. Looked up from germline, CDR1 is LNHDA and CDR2 is SQIVND (reference sequence). CDR3: CASSTGREYSNQPQHF. In DNA form, the CDR3 reads TGTGCCAGTAGTACGGGGAGGGAGTATAGCAATCAGCCCCAGCATTTT.